The clone carrying this T cell receptor (beta chain) appeared many times. Its antigen is as yet unknown. This specimen belongs to a study of identical twins. A universal primer site was created by template switching, with the cDNA bearing unique molecular identifiers. MiXCR, run by TCRdb on the 5' RACE reads, gives a single entry per CDR3 protein. The repertoire holds approximately 150,000 distinct CDR3 sequences, with 3% to 4.5% as singletons. Study results and limitations: Models underestimated how often monozygotic twins shared out-of-frame TCR alpha. An excess of low generation probability was shown by twin-shared out-of-frame alpha sequences. For out-of-frame beta sequences, excess twin sharing was weaker.

Germline CDR1 MDHEN, CDR2 SYDVKM. The CDR3 has 15 residues. The V and J ends lost 5 bases and 1 base, in that order; junction bases with no gene match: 5. Sequenced: memory T cells sorted from blood. This TCR was recovered from a man aged 18 to 35 in good health. The chain couples TRBV28 to TRBJ2-3; 8 bases match TRBD2. As DNA, the CDR3 is TGTGCCAGCAGTCTACCACTAGCGGGCACAGATACGCAGTATTTT. Translation: CASSLPLAGTDTQYF.